Reported below is one T cell receptor beta chain. This sample is drawn from a study of blood T cell repertoires in COVID-19. TCRdb's copy holds only in-frame clones and misses some; the assay was immunoSEQ multiplex PCR. The sample carries some 150,000 clones, approximately 89% recorded once. This clonotype originated in a man in his 70s with acute or convalescent COVID-19. Sequences were obtained from peripheral blood.

The CDR3 here is CASSLGWRRDRTGGHYEQYF. In DNA form, the CDR3 reads TGTGCCAGCAGCTTAGGTTGGCGGCGTGATAGGACAGGTGGACACTACGAGCAGTACTTC. This rearrangement joins TRBV7-6 to TRBJ2-7; 7 bases fit TRBD1. Germline assignment: CDR1 SGHVS and CDR2 FNYEAQ. With 1 base clipped from V and 3 bases from J, the junction kept 21 bases outside the gene matches. The CDR3 extends over 20 amino acids. Using reference TRBV7-6 and TRBJ2-7 for the parts outside the CDR3, the full variable domain is GAGVSQSPRYKVTKRGQDVALRCDPISGHVSLYWYRQALGQGPEFLTYFNYEAQQDKSGLPNDRFSAERPEGSISTLTIQRTEQRDSAMYRCASSLGWRRDRTGGHYEQYFGPGTRLTVT.